The sample holds a few counts of the clone carrying this TCR beta chain. This record belongs to a study of response to subunit inactivated influenza vaccine. MiXCR, applied by TCRdb to the RT-PCR reads, yields one record per CDR3 protein. The sample includes fewer than 800,000 distinct CDR3 sequences, less than 20% of them seen just once. The V and J ends lost 6 bases and 7 bases, in that order; junction bases with no gene match: 11. CDR1 and CDR2 (germline): DFQATT, SNEGSKA (reference sequence). The CDR3 consists of 14 residues. The sample here was PBMCs from blood, taken roughly 12 days after vaccination. This TCR came from a man aged 45-60 years who received an inactivated influenza vaccine. The genes are TRBV20-1 and TRBJ2-1; 8 bases are shared with TRBD2. The CDR3 protein is CSAVVAGQLNEQFF. The CDR3 nucleotides read TGCAGTGCCGTAGTAGCGGGGCAGCTAAATGAGCAGTTCTTC.